The T cell receptor beta chain under discussion was sequenced for a study of immune evolution from preneoplasia to lung adenocarcinoma. Study outcomes and limitations: Highest clonality occurred in KRAS-mutant, not EGFR-mutant or double wild-type, nodules. Later-stage lesions seemingly showed higher T cell density and diversity than normal lung. From normal lung to invasive adenocarcinoma, top clone frequencies appeared to decrease.

Some clones are missing from TCRdb's copy, which holds only in-frame ones; the method was immunoSEQ multiplex PCR. Counted here are about 6,500 clones, approximately 80% occurring once; the ten biggest clones make up over 3%. Notes on this clone: What it binds is not known.

Each case's diagnosis was confirmed by two pathologists on H&E. Germline CDR1 reads MNHNS; CDR2 reads SASEGT. Trimming stripped 8 bases from V and 0 bases from J, with 16 bases between. CDR3 length: 15 amino acids. The source is a donor older than 65 with lung adenocarcinoma. The sample comprised FFPE lung adenocarcinoma in situ tissue. V is TRBV6-1 and J is TRBJ1-2; tentative D call: TRBD1 (5 bases). CDR3 in amino acids: CASWRGQASNYGYTF. DNA of the CDR3: TGTGCCAGCTGGCGGGGCCAGGCGTCTAACTATGGCTACACCTTC.